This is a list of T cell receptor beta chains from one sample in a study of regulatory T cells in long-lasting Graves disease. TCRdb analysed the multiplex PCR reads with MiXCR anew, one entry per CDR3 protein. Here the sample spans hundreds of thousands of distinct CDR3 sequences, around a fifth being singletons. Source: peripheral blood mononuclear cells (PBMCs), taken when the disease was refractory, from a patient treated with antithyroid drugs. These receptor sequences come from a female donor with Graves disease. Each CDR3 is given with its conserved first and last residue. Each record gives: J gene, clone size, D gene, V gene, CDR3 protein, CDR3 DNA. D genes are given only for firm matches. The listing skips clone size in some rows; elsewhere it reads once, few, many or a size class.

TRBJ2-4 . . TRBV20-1 CSASPDRFFLGAKNIQYF TGCAGTGCTAGTCCCGACAGATTCTTCCTTGGGGCCAAAAACATTCAGTACTTC
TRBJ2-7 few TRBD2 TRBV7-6 CASSERGQTVYEQYF TGTGCCAGCAGCGAGCGGGGCCAGACAGTTTACGAGCAGTACTTC
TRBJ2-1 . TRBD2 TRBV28 CASSGGSDEQFF TGTGCCAGCAGCGGCGGGAGCGATGAGCAGTTCTTC
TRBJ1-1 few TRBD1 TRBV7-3 CASSLIGTENTEAFF TGTGCCAGCAGCTTAATAGGGACAGAGAACACTGAAGCTTTCTTT
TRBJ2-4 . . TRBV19 CASSIRLAKNIQYF TGTGCCAGTAGTATTCGTCTAGCCAAAAACATTCAGTACTTC
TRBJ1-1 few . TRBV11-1 CASSPNDASEAFF TGTGCCAGCAGCCCAAACGATGCGAGTGAAGCTTTCTTT
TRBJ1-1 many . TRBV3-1 CASSQGRTEAFF TGTGCCAGCTCCCAGGGTCGGACTGAAGCTTTCTTT
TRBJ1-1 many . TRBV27 CASSLAGIGMAFF TGTGCCAGCAGTTTAGCGGGAATCGGGATGGCTTTCTTT
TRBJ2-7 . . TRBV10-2 CASSERRAVGVDEQYF TGCGCCAGCAGTGAAAGACGGGCGGTAGGGGTGGACGAGCAGTACTTC
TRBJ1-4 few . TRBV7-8 CASTPGGLNEKLFF TGTGCCAGCACCCCAGGAGGACTCAATGAAAAACTGTTTTTT
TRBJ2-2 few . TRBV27 CASTSIGAGPNTGELFF TGTGCCAGCACTTCGATTGGCGCGGGGCCAAACACCGGGGAGCTGTTTTTT
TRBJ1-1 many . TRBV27 CASHLSRGLDTEAFF TGTGCCAGCCATCTATCCAGGGGTTTAGACACTGAAGCTTTCTTT
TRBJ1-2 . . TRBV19 CASRRRGANYGYTF TGTGCCAGCCGCCGGAGGGGAGCTAACTATGGCTACACCTTC
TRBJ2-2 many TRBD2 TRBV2 CASSEFSTSGTAGTGELFF TGTGCCAGCAGTGAATTCTCGACTAGCGGGACTGCAGGGACCGGGGAGCTGTTTTTT
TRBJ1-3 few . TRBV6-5 CASSYEDGIYF TGTGCCAGCAGTTACGAGGATGGCATATATTTT
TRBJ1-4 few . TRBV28 CASSSPTGSGEKLFF TGTGCCAGCAGTTCCCCAACAGGGAGCGGTGAAAAACTGTTTTTT
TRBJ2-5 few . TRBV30 CAGGGNRGRRETQYF TGTGCCGGGGGCGGGAATCGGGGTCGGAGAGAGACCCAGTACTTC
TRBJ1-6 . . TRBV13 CASSARDVSYNSPLHF TGTGCCAGCAGCGCCAGGGACGTGTCCTATAATTCACCCCTCCACTTT
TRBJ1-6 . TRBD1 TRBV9 CASSARTGGGSPLHF TGTGCCAGCAGCGCCCGAACAGGGGGCGGGTCACCCCTCCACTTT
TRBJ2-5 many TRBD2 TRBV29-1 CSVEQSGLAGGETQYF TGCAGCGTTGAGCAGTCGGGACTAGCGGGTGGAGAGACCCAGTACTTC
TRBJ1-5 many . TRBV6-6 CASSYSDEQPQHF TGTGCCAGCAGTTACTCGGACGAACAGCCCCAGCATTTT
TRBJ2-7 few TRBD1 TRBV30 CAWDRGKAYEQYF TGTGCCTGGGACAGGGGGAAGGCCTACGAGCAGTACTTC
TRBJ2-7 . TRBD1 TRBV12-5 CASGSTGGSFEQYF TGTGCTAGTGGGTCTACAGGGGGCTCGTTCGAGCAGTACTTC
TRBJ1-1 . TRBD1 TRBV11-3 CASSPRDRGGDTEAFF TGTGCCAGCAGCCCCAGGGACAGGGGGGGTGACACTGAAGCTTTCTTT
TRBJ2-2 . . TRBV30 CAWSLGNRDYTGELFF TGTGCCTGGAGTCTGGGGAACCGAGACTACACCGGGGAGCTGTTTTTT
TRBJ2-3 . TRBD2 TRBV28 CASSLLQRGYTDTQYF TGTGCCAGCAGTTTATTGCAGCGGGGGTACACAGATACGCAGTATTTT
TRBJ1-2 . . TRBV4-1 CASSHAGPEANYGYTF TGCGCCAGCAGCCACGCGGGCCCAGAAGCTAACTATGGCTACACCTTC
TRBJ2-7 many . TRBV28 CASSHPYEQYF TGTGCCAGCAGTCATCCCTACGAGCAGTACTTC
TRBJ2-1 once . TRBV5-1 CASSLGDIEQFF TGCGCCAGCAGCTTGGGAGACATTGAGCAGTTCTTC
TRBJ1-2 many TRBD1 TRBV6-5 CASSYSQGSGRYGYTF TGTGCCAGCAGTTACTCACAGGGGTCGGGGAGATATGGCTACACCTTC
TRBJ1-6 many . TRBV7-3 CASSLGFKNSPLHF TGTGCCAGCAGCTTAGGGTTCAAGAATTCACCCCTCCACTTT
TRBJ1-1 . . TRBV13 CASGDRGGNTEAFF TGTGCCAGCGGCGACCGGGGCGGAAACACTGAAGCTTTCTTT
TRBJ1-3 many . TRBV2 CASKVLGGNTIYF TGTGCCAGCAAGGTTTTAGGTGGAAACACCATATATTTT
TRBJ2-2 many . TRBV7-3 CASSLEPNTGELFF TGTGCCAGCAGCTTGGAACCAAATACCGGGGAGCTGTTTTTT
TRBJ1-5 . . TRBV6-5 CASSYSVWSNQPQHF TGTGCCAGCAGTTACTCCGTGTGGAGCAATCAGCCCCAGCATTTT
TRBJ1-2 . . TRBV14 CASSLGGLSRGYTF TGTGCCAGCAGCTTGGGGGGCCTCTCTAGAGGCTACACCTTC
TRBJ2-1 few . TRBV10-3 CAISESGPQGYDEQFF TGTGCCATCAGTGAGTCGGGACCCCAGGGATATGATGAGCAGTTCTTC
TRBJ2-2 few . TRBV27 CASSLGRGGELFF TGTGCCAGCAGTTTAGGACGGGGCGGGGAGCTGTTTTTT
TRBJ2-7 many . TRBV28 CASSQEGDDSYEQYF TGTGCCAGCAGTCAAGAGGGGGACGACTCCTACGAGCAGTACTTC
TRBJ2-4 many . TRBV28 CASSTAGVTRNIQYF TGTGCCAGCAGCACCGCCGGTGTGACCAGGAACATTCAGTACTTC
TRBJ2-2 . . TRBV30 CAWSPILGWELFF TGTGCCTGGAGCCCAATTCTGGGCTGGGAGCTGTTTTTT
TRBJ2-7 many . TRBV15 CATSRVGSSYEQYF TGTGCCACCAGCAGAGTCGGGAGCTCCTACGAGCAGTACTTC
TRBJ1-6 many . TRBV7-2 CASSPVKGPSSYNSPLHF TGTGCCAGCAGCCCAGTGAAGGGTCCTAGCTCCTATAATTCACCCCTCCACTTT
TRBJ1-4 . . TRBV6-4 CASHRFGEKLFF TGTGCCAGCCACAGGTTTGGTGAAAAACTGTTTTTT
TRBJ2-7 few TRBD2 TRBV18 CASSQVAGDTYEQYF TGTGCCAGCTCACAAGTAGCGGGGGATACCTACGAGCAGTACTTC
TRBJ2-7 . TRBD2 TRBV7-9 CASSLAMGLAYERYF TGTGCCAGCAGCTTAGCGATGGGACTAGCTTACGAGCGGTACTTC
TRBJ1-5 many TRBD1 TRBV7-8 CASSAGTGANNQPQHF TGTGCCAGCAGCGCTGGGACAGGGGCTAACAATCAGCCCCAGCATTTT
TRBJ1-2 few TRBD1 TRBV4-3 CASSHGQGADYGYTF TGCGCCAGCAGCCACGGACAGGGGGCTGACTATGGCTACACCTTC
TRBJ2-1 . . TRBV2 CASRPDGNNEQFF TGTGCCAGCAGACCCGACGGGAACAATGAGCAGTTCTTC
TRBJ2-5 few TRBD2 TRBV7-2 CASSLAGTSGGQETQYF TGTGCCAGCAGCCTCGCGGGGACTAGCGGGGGGCAAGAGACCCAGTACTTC
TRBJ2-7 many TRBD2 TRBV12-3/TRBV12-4 CASTPEGRGYEQYF TGTGCCAGCACCCCCGAGGGGAGGGGCTACGAGCAGTACTTC
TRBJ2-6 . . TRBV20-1 CSAPDGKGANVLTF TGCAGTGCTCCGGACGGAAAGGGGGCCAACGTCCTGACTTTC
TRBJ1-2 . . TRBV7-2 CASSPLEYPDKDGYTF TGTGCCAGCAGCCCCCTGGAGTACCCGGACAAAGATGGCTACACCTTC
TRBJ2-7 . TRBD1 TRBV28 CASSFGQGGGRLVYEQYF TGTGCCAGCAGTTTTGGACAGGGGGGCGGGAGACTCGTTTACGAGCAGTACTTC
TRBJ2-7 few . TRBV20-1 CSAYTIEGEQYF TGCAGTGCGTACACCATCGAGGGAGAGCAGTACTTC
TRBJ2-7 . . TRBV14 CASSLSQVEHF TGTGCCAGCAGCCTATCCCAAGTCGAACACTTC
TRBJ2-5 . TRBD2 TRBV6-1 CASSKGLAVTETQYF TGTGCCAGCAGTAAGGGACTAGCGGTTACAGAGACCCAGTACTTC
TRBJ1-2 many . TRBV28 CASSLIEPRNGYTF TGTGCCAGCAGTTTGATCGAGCCCCGCAATGGCTACACCTTC
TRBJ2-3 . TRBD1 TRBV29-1 CNVEPTGIGTDTQYF TGCAACGTTGAACCGACAGGGATTGGCACAGATACGCAGTATTTT